This T cell receptor beta chain originates from a study of T cell repertoires in cytomegalovirus infection (dated by TCRdb to about 2019). Looking at the study overall: Recently identified HLA-C-restricted CMV epitopes, whose presentation resists viral immunomodulation, were targeted by peptide stimulations together with well-studied HLA-B-restricted epitopes. Donor HLA type was relevant to the analysis, because carriage of CMV infection together with the matching HLA type was indicated by public TCR beta signatures.

The label giving this sample's treatment or condition can be read as: in vitro stimulation with specific CMV peptide epitopes to enrich CMV-specific T cells. What the study reported, not specific to this receptor: In the ex vivo response, HLA-C-restricted CMV-specific TCR beta clonotypes were dominant, and in two of eight donors the single most frequent clonotype came from this HLA-C-restricted group. Cumulative frequency of public TCR beta family members discriminated carriers of CMV infection plus the relevant HLA type in this cohort and an independent roughly 330-donor cohort.

This clonotype has more than one count but fewer than ten. Its antigen remains unidentified. No much larger clonotype is one base removed from it; base qualities were not supplied. Trimming removed 6 bases from V and 5 bases from J, leaving 13 bases between the germline ends. Based on the germline V gene, the CDR1 and CDR2 sequences are MGHRA and YSYEKL. The CDR3 starts with the cysteine, ends with the phenylalanine, and has 13 residues. The DNA shown is the 39-base CDR3, in frame from base 1. Sequencing was carried out with an Illumina HiSeq 1500. Through fastp at Q25 and MiXCR, TCRdb rebuilt clones from the public reads, retaining in-frame beta chains. A single entry per CDR3 protein holds the most common genes and DNA from its merged rows. This sample comprises approximately 770,000 distinct CDR3 sequences, 29% of them detected only once. The ten biggest clones cover roughly 14% of the sample.

The receptor chain draws on TRBV4-1 and TRBJ1-1; the D gene lacks a confident call. The TCR was taken from a human donor in good health (CMV status not recorded). Some clones in this sample may be carry-over from other donors' samples. The specimen was cultured CD8+ T cells from PBMCs, collected from culture after CMV antigen stimulation. The nucleotides are TGCGCCAGCAGAGCCAACTTGGGTACTGAAGCTTTCTTT. Translated, it reads CASRANLGTEAFF.